The clone carrying this T cell receptor beta chain was observed at least ten times. Its antigen is unknown. The record originates from a study of T-cell reconstitution after alpha-beta-depleted transplantation in children. Whole-study results and caveats: Some patients' high day-60 TCRbeta diversity was traced to surviving recipient T cells and thymic progenitors. Diversity and T-cell counts at one year after transplant derived mostly from new T cells. The origin of alpha-beta T cells about two months after transplant was reportedly several hundred expanded graft clones.

The CDR3 extends over 13 amino acids. Germline loops: CDR1 SGHAT, CDR2 FQNNGV. Trimming took off 1 base at V and 4 bases at J, with 8 bases between the two ends. The authors prepared the TCRbeta library with unique molecular identifiers. Each CDR3 protein is one row after TCRdb ran MiXCR on the PCR reads. This table holds more than 15,000 distinct CDR3 sequences, around 5.1% found once. Sample: PBMCs, taken before TCRalphabeta/CD19-depleted stem cell transplant. This rearrangement joins TRBV11-2 to TRBJ2-7; D is ambiguous. This sequence originates from a boy aged 5-17 years with acute lymphoblastic leukemia, due to receive a stem cell transplant. CDR3 sequence (DNA): TGTGCCAGCAGCTTAGGGGTCGGATACGAGCAGTACTTC. Amino acids: CASSLGVGYEQYF.